These T cell receptor beta chains were read from a single sample in a study of blood T cell repertoires in COVID-19. Here immunoSEQ multiplex PCR was the method, and the copy in TCRdb shows in-frame clones only, minus some. The table lists about 270,000 clones, under 90% of them singletons, with 8.5% to 9.5% in the top ten. Specimen: peripheral blood. The receptors were sampled from a woman in her forties or fifties who had recovered from COVID-19. CDR3s include the opening cysteine and the closing phenylalanine or tryptophan. A D gene is named only where the DNA matches it firmly. A row's size may be missing; if present it is once, few, many or a size class.

v_gene: TRBV29-1
d_gene: TRBD1
abundance: few
j_gene: TRBJ1-6
CDR3aa: CSVSTGDNSPLHF
CDR3nt: TGCAGCGTCTCGACAGGGGATAATTCACCCCTCCACTTT

v_gene: TRBV28
d_gene: TRBD1
abundance: few
j_gene: TRBJ2-2
CDR3aa: CASSRQGGGELFF
CDR3nt: TGTGCCAGCAGTCGACAGGGCGGCGGGGAGCTGTTTTTT

v_gene: TRBV19
d_gene: NA
abundance: NA
j_gene: TRBJ1-3
CDR3aa: CASQGLGNTIYF
CDR3nt: TGTGCCAGTCAGGGCCTGGGAAACACCATATATTTT

v_gene: TRBV24-1
d_gene: TRBD1
abundance: few
j_gene: TRBJ1-5
CDR3aa: CATSDHRQGLDQPQHF
CDR3nt: TGTGCCACCAGTGATCACCGACAGGGATTGGATCAGCCCCAGCATTTT

v_gene: TRBV5-1
d_gene: NA
abundance: NA
j_gene: TRBJ2-7
CDR3aa: CASSLDPPGGQYF
CDR3nt: TGCGCCAGCAGCTTGGACCCCCCAGGAGGGCAGTACTTC

v_gene: TRBV4-2
d_gene: NA
abundance: NA
j_gene: TRBJ2-7
CDR3aa: CASSQDAGTYEQYF
CDR3nt: TGTGCCAGCAGCCAAGATGCAGGGACATACGAGCAGTACTTC

v_gene: TRBV28
d_gene: TRBD1
abundance: NA
j_gene: TRBJ1-1
CDR3aa: CASSLLDRGPEAFF
CDR3nt: TGTGCCAGCAGTTTACTAGACAGGGGTCCTGAAGCTTTCTTT

v_gene: TRBV27
d_gene: TRBD1
abundance: NA
j_gene: TRBJ2-1
CDR3aa: CASSFGRGRSYNEQFF
CDR3nt: TGTGCCAGCAGTTTCGGCAGGGGGCGATCCTACAATGAGCAGTTCTTC

v_gene: TRBV19
d_gene: TRBD1
abundance: few
j_gene: TRBJ2-1
CDR3aa: CATSDRSYNEQFF
CDR3nt: TGTGCCACCTCGGACAGGAGTTACAATGAGCAGTTCTTC

v_gene: TRBV6-2/TRBV6-3
d_gene: NA
abundance: NA
j_gene: TRBJ2-7
CDR3aa: CASSYTGIYYEQYF
CDR3nt: TGTGCCAGCAGTTACACGGGGATCTACTACGAGCAGTACTTC

v_gene: TRBV14
d_gene: NA
abundance: NA
j_gene: TRBJ1-1
CDR3aa: CASSPRGWDTEAFF
CDR3nt: TGTGCCAGCAGCCCCAGGGGATGGGACACTGAAGCTTTCTTT

v_gene: TRBV7-3
d_gene: NA
abundance: NA
j_gene: TRBJ2-3
CDR3aa: CASSLKPSEAQYF
CDR3nt: TGTGCCAGCAGCTTAAAACCTAGCGAGGCGCAGTATTTT

v_gene: TRBV19
d_gene: NA
abundance: NA
j_gene: TRBJ1-1
CDR3aa: CASSIDRELNTEAFF
CDR3nt: TGTGCCAGTAGTATAGACAGGGAACTGAACACTGAAGCTTTCTTT

v_gene: TRBV28
d_gene: TRBD1
abundance: NA
j_gene: TRBJ1-4
CDR3aa: CASSRDSEKLFF
CDR3nt: TGTGCCAGCAGTCGGGACAGCGAAAAACTGTTTTTT

v_gene: TRBV13
d_gene: NA
abundance: NA
j_gene: TRBJ1-6
CDR3aa: CASSLGQGSNSPLHF
CDR3nt: TGTGCCAGCAGCTTAGGCCAGGGGAGTAATTCACCCCTCCACTTT

v_gene: TRBV7-2
d_gene: NA
abundance: NA
j_gene: TRBJ2-1
CDR3aa: CASSLGPGINEQFF
CDR3nt: TGTGCCAGCAGCTTAGGGCCGGGGATAAATGAGCAGTTCTTC

v_gene: TRBV10-3
d_gene: TRBD1
abundance: NA
j_gene: TRBJ2-5
CDR3aa: CAISQVGQSTQETQYF
CDR3nt: TGTGCCATCAGCCAGGTGGGACAGTCCACCCAAGAGACCCAGTACTTC

v_gene: TRBV5-4
d_gene: NA
abundance: NA
j_gene: TRBJ1-1
CDR3aa: CASRLQLFNTEAFF
CDR3nt: TGTGCCAGCCGATTACAGCTGTTTAACACTGAAGCTTTCTTT

v_gene: TRBV28
d_gene: TRBD2
abundance: NA
j_gene: TRBJ2-1
CDR3aa: CASSRAGGPYNEQFF
CDR3nt: TGTGCCAGCAGTCGCGCGGGAGGGCCATACAATGAGCAGTTCTTC

v_gene: TRBV27
d_gene: NA
abundance: NA
j_gene: TRBJ1-5
CDR3aa: CASSASQGYSNQPQHF
CDR3nt: TGTGCCAGCAGTGCAAGTCAGGGGTATAGCAATCAGCCCCAGCATTTT

v_gene: TRBV9
d_gene: TRBD1
abundance: NA
j_gene: TRBJ2-2
CDR3aa: CASSTGTANTGELFF
CDR3nt: TGTGCCAGCAGCACCGGGACAGCGAACACCGGGGAGCTGTTTTTT

v_gene: TRBV6-6
d_gene: NA
abundance: NA
j_gene: TRBJ1-2
CDR3aa: CASSYSRATGGYTF
CDR3nt: TGTGCCAGCAGTTACTCCCGCGCAACAGGTGGCTACACCTTC

v_gene: TRBV5-1
d_gene: TRBD1
abundance: NA
j_gene: TRBJ1-1
CDR3aa: CASSPGTGNTEAFF
CDR3nt: TGCGCCAGCAGCCCAGGGACAGGGAACACTGAAGCTTTCTTT

v_gene: TRBV24-1
d_gene: TRBD2
abundance: NA
j_gene: TRBJ2-1
CDR3aa: CATSESGGAGGRNEQFF
CDR3nt: TGTGCCACCAGTGAGTCCGGAGGGGCGGGAGGTAGGAATGAGCAGTTCTTC